Here is one T cell receptor (beta chain) with its context. The antigen remains unidentified. As for time point: week 11, during vaccination. A 20-mer mutant IDH1 peptide at 300 ug was injected subcutaneously with topical imiquimod. In germline, CDR1 is MGHRA, CDR2 YSYEKL. Trimming removed 3 bases from V and 3 bases from J; junction bases left unmatched: 11. CDR3 length: 18 residues. The sample comes from a study of a mutant IDH1 vaccine in newly diagnosed glioma. As for the study in general: Patients were given eight vaccinations, scheduled in weeks 1, 3, 5, 7, 11, 15, 19 and 23. Most patients had received both radiotherapy and temozolomide, the prior options being radiotherapy, temozolomide, or both. Males made up approximately 62% and females roughly 40% of treated patients, whose mean age was around 41 years.

Using immunoSEQ multiplex PCR, the repertoire was profiled, and TCRdb retains in-frame clones only, with some absent. Counted here are about 32,000 clones, around 82% occurring once; the ten biggest clones make up about 25%. The V gene is TRBV4-1, the J gene TRBJ2-3; TRBD2 matches 11 bases. This clonotype originated in a man aged 25-45 years with glioma. The starting material was PBMCs, obtained from a glioma patient whose treatment included an IDH1 peptide vaccine. CDR3 bases: TGCGCCAGCAGCCAGGGACCCTCTACTAGCGGGAGAACAGATACGCAGTATTTT. Amino acid sequence: CASSQGPSTSGRTDTQYF.